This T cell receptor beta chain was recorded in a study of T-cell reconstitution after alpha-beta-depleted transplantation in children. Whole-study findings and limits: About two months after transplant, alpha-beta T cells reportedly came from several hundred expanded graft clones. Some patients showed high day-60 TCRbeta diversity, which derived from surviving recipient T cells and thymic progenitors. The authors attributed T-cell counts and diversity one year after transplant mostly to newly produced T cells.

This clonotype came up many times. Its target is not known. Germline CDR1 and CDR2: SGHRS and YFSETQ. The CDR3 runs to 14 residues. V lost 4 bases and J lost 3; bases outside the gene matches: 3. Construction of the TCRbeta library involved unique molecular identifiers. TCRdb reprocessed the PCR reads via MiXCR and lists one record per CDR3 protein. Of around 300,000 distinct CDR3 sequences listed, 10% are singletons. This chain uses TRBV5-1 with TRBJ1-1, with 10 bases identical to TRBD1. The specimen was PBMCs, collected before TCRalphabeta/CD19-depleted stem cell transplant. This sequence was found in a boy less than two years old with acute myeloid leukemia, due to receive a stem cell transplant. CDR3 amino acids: CASSTGQGYTEAFF. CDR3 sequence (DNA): TGCGCCAGCAGCACGGGACAGGGGTACACTGAAGCTTTCTTT.